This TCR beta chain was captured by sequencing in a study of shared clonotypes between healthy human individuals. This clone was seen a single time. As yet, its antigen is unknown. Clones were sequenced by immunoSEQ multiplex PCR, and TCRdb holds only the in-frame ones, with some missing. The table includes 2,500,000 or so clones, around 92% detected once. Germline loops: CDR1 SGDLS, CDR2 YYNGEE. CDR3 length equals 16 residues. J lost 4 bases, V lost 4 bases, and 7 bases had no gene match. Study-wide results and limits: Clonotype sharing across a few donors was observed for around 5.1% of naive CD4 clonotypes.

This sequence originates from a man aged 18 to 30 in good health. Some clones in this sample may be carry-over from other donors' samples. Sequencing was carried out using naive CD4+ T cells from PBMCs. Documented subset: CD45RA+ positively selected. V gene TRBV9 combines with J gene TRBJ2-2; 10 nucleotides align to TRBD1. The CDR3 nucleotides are TGTGCCAGCAGCTCACGGACAGGGGGAACCACCGGGGAGCTGTTTTTT. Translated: CASSSRTGGTTGELFF.